These 31 T cell receptor beta chains originate from one sample sequenced in a study of shared clonotypes between healthy human individuals. Some clones are missing from TCRdb's copy, which holds only in-frame ones; the method was immunoSEQ multiplex PCR. The data hold roughly 1 million clones, with more than 65% observed a single time. Sequenced sample: memory CD4+ T cells sorted from blood. Indicated subset: CD45RA-negative fraction. The source of these receptors is a man aged 18 to 30 in good health.

The CDR3 nucleotides are TGTGCCAGCATCCCGGGGGCGGTATTCACAGATACGCAGTATTTT. Translating gives CASIPGAVFTDTQYF. The chain uses TRBV7-9 and TRBJ2-3; D is tentatively TRBD1 or TRBD2 (6 bases each). Germline lookup yields CDR1 SEHNR and CDR2 FQNEAQ (reference sequence). The CDR3 has 15 residues. Deletions cut 7 bases from V and 2 bases from J, with 16 bases between.

This clone was detected many times. The chain is built from TRBV29-1 and TRBJ2-1; 7 positions match TRBD2. After removal of 6 bases from V and 7 bases from J, the junction contained 12 bases not matched to a gene. The CDR3 totals 14 residues. Germline V gene lookup returns CDR1 SQVTM and CDR2 ANQGSEA. The CDR3 bases are TGCAGCGTGCTGGACGCGGGAGCAAGAAATGAGCAGTTCTTC. Translation gives CSVLDAGARNEQFF.

The chain has TRBV2 and TRBJ1-5; 8 bases are shared with TRBD1. The J segment lost 1 base and the V segment lost 6 bases, leaving 5 bases of the junction unmatched. The CDR3 totals 15 residues. Germline assignment: CDR1 SNHLY and CDR2 FYNNEI. Written as DNA, the CDR3 is TGTGCCAGCAGGCAGGACAGGGTAAGCAATCAGCCCCAGCATTTT. This gives the protein CASRQDRVSNQPQHF.

In its sample, this clone was seen once. CDR3 nucleotides: TGTGCCAGCAGGGCTAGCGGGGGGCGGAATGAGCAGTTCTTC. Its translation is CASRASGGRNEQFF. The chain is built from TRBV5-4 and TRBJ2-1; the match to TRBD2 covers 11 bases. Germline loops: CDR1 SGHNT, CDR2 YYREEE (reference sequence). After removal of 5 bases from V and 7 bases from J, the junction contained 5 bases not matched to a gene. The CDR3 covers 14 residues.

This clone was detected ten times or more. The CDR3 DNA sequence: TGTGCCAGCAGCTTCGGTCCAGGGAACACTGAAGCTTTCTTT. This gives the protein CASSFGPGNTEAFF. The chain couples TRBV11-2 to TRBJ1-1; D is ambiguous. V was trimmed by 3 bases and J by 1 base, leaving 9 bases between them. CDR1 SGHAT and CDR2 FQNNGV come from the germline V gene. The CDR3 length is 14 residues.

As regards this clone: Other DNA sequences within the sample encode an identical CDR3. The J gene is TRBJ1-1, the V gene TRBV10-3; unclear D gene. From germline, CDR1 is ENHRY and CDR2 SYGVKD. Trimming removed 2 bases at V and 1 base at J, with 8 bases between. This CDR3 comprises 14 residues. CDR3 nucleotide sequence: TGTGCCATCAGTGAGGGCGGAGGGAACACTGAAGCTTTCTTT. It is translated as CAISEGGGNTEAFF.

The rearrangement uses TRBV5-5 and TRBJ2-1; perhaps TRBD1 as D (6 bases). This CDR3 spans 15 amino acids. Looked up from germline, CDR1 is SGHKS and CDR2 is YYEKEE (reference sequence). Trimming left V 0 bases short and J 4 bases short, with 11 bases between. As DNA, the CDR3 is TGTGCCAGCAGCTTGGACAGGGCTGGATACAATGAGCAGTTCTTC. This gives the protein CASSLDRAGYNEQFF.

J is TRBJ2-5 and V is TRBV10-2; D is possibly TRBD2 (5 bases). CDR1 and CDR2 (germline): WSHSY, SAAADI. There are 14 residues in the CDR3. V was cut by 0 bases and J by 1 base, with 6 bases left in between. CDR3 sequence reads: CASSESGIQETQYF. The CDR3 DNA sequence: TGCGCCAGCAGTGAGTCCGGGATCCAAGAGACCCAGTACTTC.

The J gene is TRBJ2-7, the V gene TRBV6-5; D is tentatively TRBD1 or TRBD2 (5 bases each). This CDR3 has 15 amino acids. Between the trimmed V and J ends, which lost 5 bases and 0 bases, there was a span of 14 bases. Germline V gene lookup returns CDR1 MNHEY and CDR2 SVGAGI. CDR3 residues: CASSRAGDGSYEQYF. DNA for the CDR3: TGTGCCAGCAGTCGAGCCGGGGACGGCTCCTACGAGCAGTACTTC.

This chain uses TRBV9 with TRBJ2-7, with TRBD1 as a possible D gene (6 bases). This CDR3 spans 14 amino acids. V was shortened by 3 bases and J by 6 bases, with 16 bases between the two germline ends. Germline CDR1 reads SGDLS; CDR2 reads YYNGEE. This chain's CDR3 is CASSAVQGSREQYF. The CDR3 region has the DNA TGTGCCAGCAGCGCTGTACAGGGATCGCGCGAGCAGTACTTC. Full variable domain (outside the CDR3, taken from reference TRBV9 and TRBJ2-7): DSGVTQTPKHLITATGQRVTLRCSPRSGDLSVYWYQQSLDQGLQFLIQYYNGEERAKGNILERFSAQQFPDLHSELNLSSLELGDSALYFCASSAVQGSREQYFGPGTRLTVT.

This clone was counted ten times or more. The chain has TRBV6-5 and TRBJ1-1; D is unclear. V was trimmed by 4 bases and J by 6 bases, leaving 15 bases between them. The CDR3 spans 14 residues. Germline loops: CDR1 MNHEY, CDR2 SVGAGI. The CDR3 DNA sequence: TGTGCCAGCAGTTCTGCGGAAGTTTGGGCTGAAGCTTTCTTT. Translated, it gives CASSSAEVWAEAFF.

This rearrangement joins TRBV18 to TRBJ2-7; D is perhaps TRBD1 (6 bases). The CDR3 has 14 amino acids. CDR1 is KGHSH, CDR2 LQKENI, per germline. The V end lost 2 bases, the J end lost 3 bases, and 11 bases lay between the germline ends. The CDR3 loop reads CASSPTTGNYEQYF. DNA for the CDR3: TGTGCCAGCTCACCAACGACAGGTAACTACGAGCAGTACTTC. Supplemented by reference TRBV18 and TRBJ2-7, the full variable domain reads NAGVMQNPRHLVRRRGQEARLRCSPMKGHSHVYWYRQLPEEGLKFMVYLQKENIIDESGMPKERFSAEFPKEGPSILRIQQVVRGDSAAYFCASSPTTGNYEQYFGPGTRLTVT.

The CDR3 sequence is CASRKGDLFEKLFF. The CDR3 coding sequence is TGTGCCAGCAGAAAGGGTGACCTTTTCGAAAAACTGTTTTTT. The chain couples TRBV2 to TRBJ1-4; no clear D. The V and J ends lost 6 bases and 8 bases respectively, with 16 bases between them. Germline V gene data show CDR1 as SNHLY and CDR2 as FYNNEI. CDR3 length: 14 amino acids.

J is TRBJ2-7 and V is TRBV7-9; D is possibly TRBD1 (5 bases). Per germline, CDR1 SEHNR and CDR2 FQNEAQ (reference sequence). Trimming took 8 bases from V and 2 from J, leaving 13 bases between them. The CDR3 runs 13 residues. CDR3 region: CASGASVPYEQYF. CDR3 coding DNA: TGTGCCAGCGGGGCGAGCGTCCCCTACGAGCAGTACTTC.

This clone occurred a few times. The chain carries TRBV7-2 and TRBJ1-5; D gene unclear. V lost 1 base and J 7 bases, leaving 8 bases between the germline ends. The CDR3 extends over 13 amino acids. CDR1 and CDR2 (germline): SGHTA, FQGNSA. The CDR3 bases are TGTGCCAGCAGCTTAGAGGTGAGCCAGCCCCAGCATTTT. It is translated as CASSLEVSQPQHF.

The chain has TRBV29-1 and TRBJ2-1; D is tentatively TRBD1 or TRBD2 (5 bases each). V dropped 6 bases and J dropped 3 bases, with 18 bases sitting between them. CDR1 is SQVTM, CDR2 ANQGSEA, per germline. The CDR3 extends over 15 amino acids. The CDR3 is CSVPPGRGVYNEQFF. As DNA, the CDR3 is TGCAGCGTCCCCCCCGGTAGAGGGGTCTACAATGAGCAGTTCTTC.

The chain is built from TRBV6-1 and TRBJ2-7; a possible D gene is TRBD1 (6 bases). Trimming left V 8 bases short and J 7 bases short, with 12 bases between. The CDR3 has 11 amino acids. CDR1 and CDR2 (germline): MNHNS, SASEGT. The CDR3: CASQTGNEQYF. The DNA for the CDR3 is TGTGCCAGCCAAACAGGGAATGAGCAGTACTTC.

The V and J genes are TRBV19 and TRBJ2-2; D unresolved. The CDR3 is 12 amino acids. The V end was cut by 5 bases, the J end by 6 bases, with 7 bases between. The germline V gene encodes CDR1 LNHDA and CDR2 SQIVND (reference sequence). The CDR3 sequence is CASSPLAGELFF. CDR3 nucleotide sequence: TGTGCCAGTAGTCCGCTGGCCGGGGAGCTGTTTTTT.

The J gene is TRBJ2-7, the V gene TRBV5-1; no clear D. Trimming shortened V by 5 bases and J by 4 bases, and 4 bases separated the two germline ends. The CDR3 totals 10 residues. The germline V gene has CDR1 SGHRS and CDR2 YFSETQ. The CDR3 sequence is CASRGYEQYF. In DNA, the CDR3 is TGCGCCAGCAGGGGGTACGAGCAGTACTTC.

The chain is built from TRBV10-3 and TRBJ2-1, with 9 bases lining up with TRBD1. In germline, CDR1 is ENHRY, CDR2 SYGVKD. The J segment lost 7 bases and the V segment lost 10 bases, leaving 11 bases of the junction unmatched. This CDR3 spans 14 amino acids. DNA for the CDR3: TGTGCCACCACGACAGGGGGAATGATGAATGAGCAGTTCTTC. Translated, it gives CATTTGGMMNEQFF.

A remark on this clone: A read error is possible here, since a much larger clone lies one base away. The V gene is TRBV14, the J gene TRBJ2-3, with D unclear. The V gene's germline CDR1 is SGHDN and CDR2 FVKESK. The CDR3 totals 13 residues. The V gene lost 4 bases and the J gene lost 1 base, with 6 bases spanning the gap. The CDR3 here is CASSLMGTDTQYF. DNA for the CDR3: TGTGCCAGCAGCCTCATGGGCACAGATACGCAGTATTTT.

The J gene is TRBJ1-2, the V gene TRBV9; a possible D gene is TRBD1 (6 bases). Trimming removed 0 bases at V and 2 bases at J, with 11 bases between. The CDR3 consists of 15 residues. The germline CDR1 and CDR2 sequences are SGDLS and YYNGEE. The CDR3 is CASSVGGGRNYGYTF. The CDR3 DNA follows: TGTGCCAGCAGCGTAGGTGGGGGCCGCAACTATGGCTACACCTTC. Filled out from reference TRBV9 and TRBJ1-2, the complete variable domain reads DSGVTQTPKHLITATGQRVTLRCSPRSGDLSVYWYQQSLDQGLQFLIQYYNGEERAKGNILERFSAQQFPDLHSELNLSSLELGDSALYFCASSVGGGRNYGYTFGSGTRLTVV.

V and J are TRBV7-2 and TRBJ2-7; D is uncertain. V dropped 5 bases and J dropped 2 bases, with 16 bases sitting between them. This CDR3 has 15 residues. Germline CDR1 SGHTA, CDR2 FQGNSA. The CDR3 sequence is CASSPSRTATYEQYF. In DNA form, the CDR3 reads TGTGCCAGCAGCCCGTCGCGGACCGCGACCTACGAGCAGTACTTC.

A note on this clone: The same CDR3 also results from other DNA sequences found in this sample. This chain uses TRBV19 with TRBJ2-1; maybe TRBD2 (6 bases). Germline V gene lookup returns CDR1 LNHDA and CDR2 SQIVND (reference sequence). This CDR3 comprises 16 residues. The V end was cut by 3 bases, the J end by 0 bases, with 12 bases between. In DNA, the CDR3 is TGTGCCAGTAGTATTCCCGGGGGAAGCTCCTACAATGAGCAGTTCTTC. Amino acid sequence: CASSIPGGSSYNEQFF.

This sequence joins TRBV6-5 and TRBJ1-3; D is undetermined. The germline V gene encodes CDR1 MNHEY and CDR2 SVGAGI. CDR3 length: 15 residues. Trimming removed 7 bases at V and 0 bases at J, with 13 bases between. This CDR3 is CASTDDTGSGNTIYF. The DNA for the CDR3 is TGTGCCAGCACCGACGACACGGGCTCTGGAAACACCATATATTTT.

This clone has at least ten counts. The rearrangement joins TRBV25-1 to TRBJ2-5, with D unclear. This CDR3 has 14 amino acids. The germline CDR1 and CDR2 sequences are MGHDK and SYGVNS. Trimming stripped 10 bases from V and 2 bases from J, with 17 bases between. The CDR3 bases are TGTGCCACCAGCACGGCAGTATCTCAAGAGACCCAGTACTTC. This gives the protein CATSTAVSQETQYF.

This rearrangement joins TRBV4-3 to TRBJ1-1; D gene ambiguous. The CDR3 has 13 residues. The V gene's germline CDR1 is LGHNA and CDR2 YSLEER. V was pared by 1 base and J by 2 bases, with 5 bases between. The CDR3 DNA is TGCGCCAGCAGCCAAGGCTCCAACACTGAAGCTTTCTTT. It specifies CASSQGSNTEAFF.

This clone was seen many times. V is TRBV6-6 and J is TRBJ2-2; no firm D call. The CDR3 sequence is 15 residues long. The germline gives CDR1 MNHNY, CDR2 SVGAGI (reference sequence). The ends were cut back, 3 bases at V and 0 bases at J, with 8 bases in the middle. The CDR3, as DNA: TGTGCCAGCAGTTATCGGTCCCCGAACACCGGGGAGCTGTTTTTT. It codes for CASSYRSPNTGELFF.

Regarding this clone: The same CDR3 is also encoded by other DNA sequences in this sample. The chain links TRBV9 to TRBJ1-6, with 7 bases lining up with TRBD1. Germline assignment: CDR1 SGDLS and CDR2 YYNGEE. J lost 7 bases, V lost 2 bases, and 3 bases had no gene match. This CDR3 comprises 14 residues. CDR3 sequence (DNA): TGTGCCAGCAGCGTCGGACAGGCGAATTCACCCCTCCACTTT. Protein sequence: CASSVGQANSPLHF.

The gene calls are TRBV11-2 and TRBJ2-7; 8 bases are a match to TRBD2. In germline, CDR1 is SGHAT, CDR2 FQNNGV. Germline trimming cut 4 bases from V and 3 bases from J; bases unmatched to any gene: 8. The CDR3 has 15 amino acids. CDR3 sequence (DNA): TGTGCCAGCAGCTATACTAGCGGTGGGGTCTACGAGCAGTACTTC. Translating it yields CASSYTSGGVYEQYF.

The V and J genes are TRBV6-5 and TRBJ1-1, with a tentative D call TRBD1 (6 bases). Germline CDR1 and CDR2: MNHEY and SVGAGI. V was cut by 7 bases and J by 9 bases, with 18 bases left in between. CDR3 length: 13 residues. CDR3 protein: CASTRPGGPQAFF. The CDR3 DNA reads as TGTGCCAGCACACGCCCGGGGGGCCCCCAAGCTTTCTTT.